This entry is about one TCR beta chain. Its antigen is as yet unknown. The data derive from a study of CD4 T cells in relation to SARS-CoV-2 and coronaviruses. About the study: TCR beta CDR3s were sequenced after 10-day antigen culture of PBMCs. Of the patients, seven to nine were male, 4 female, two Hispanic.

Trimming cost V 7 bases and J 3 bases, with 18 bases left between them. This CDR3 contains 16 residues. Per germline, CDR1 MDHEN and CDR2 SYDVKM. Survey-level TCR-beta sequencing used DNA from CEF-cultured naive and memory CD4+ T cells. The table came from immunoSEQ multiplex PCR; TCRdb's copy has only in-frame clones and leaves some out. The table includes 36,000 or so clones, around four fifths detected once. Sequencing was carried out using memory CD4+ T cells from PBMCs, cultured in vitro. The receptor's source is an adult with COVID-19. V and J are TRBV28 and TRBJ2-2; possibly TRBD1 or TRBD2 for D (6 bases each). The CDR3 bases are TGTGCCAGCACCGCCCGGGGGCAGGGATACACCGGGGAGCTGTTTTTT. Translated: CASTARGQGYTGELFF.